This T cell receptor (beta chain) derives from a study of blood T cell repertoires in COVID-19 (dated by TCRdb to about 2020). A note on the overall study: Samples from collaborators originated in the United States, Italy and Spain and spanned both the acute and convalescent phases of COVID-19. Deeply sampled blood TCRbeta repertoires from subjects exposed to, actively infected with, or recovered from COVID-19 were included in the dataset. Where HLA class I and class II types were available, the types were taken from metadata supplied by the sample provider, not from assay-based typing. The repertoires were released in a freely available public database intended as a resource for research on the immune response to SARS-CoV-2. Samples were obtained from the ongoing ImmuneRACE study (first 160 participants) and from roughly 1,300 subjects provided by 6 global collaborators. Nearly every sample came with metadata listing a de-identified subject ID, COVID-19 status, age in years and sex. The material from the prospective study consisted of cDNA or gDNA derived from T cells, B-cell-depleted T cells, or PBMCs. Broader findings and caveats from the paper: How much clinical and demographic metadata was included differed by source and by participant, and the metadata was provided uncurated.

The immunoSEQ Assay, a bias-controlled multiplex PCR, was used to amplify TCRbeta CDR3 regions from genomic DNA. The original methods were these. Within the assay, amplification of reference gene primers was used to estimate how many nucleated cells each sample contained. To quantify the absolute abundance of each unique TCRbeta CDR3 rearrangement, sequence reads were collapsed and filtered. For each sample, productive Simpson clonality was calculated as the square root of Simpson's diversity index across productive rearrangements. Held by TCRdb, this immuneACCESS table contains in-frame sequences only and omits some clones. Under half of the omission traces to an unresolved V gene where checked; the cause of the rest is unknown. That table furnishes V, J and clone size, whereas the DNA furnished D and trimming. Present in this sample are 100,000 to 150,000 clones, approximately 90% of which were seen just once. Approximately 1% of the sample goes to the ten largest clones.

The collaborating institutions used their own protocols to collect whole blood in K2EDTA tubes. For TCRbeta analysis, collaborators shipped samples in one of three forms: frozen whole blood, isolated PBMCs, or DNA extracted from either of those sample types. As to this clone: Its antigen is unknown. Base qualities were left out, and no much larger clone turns up one base away. The sample has other DNA sequences that encode this CDR3 too.

From its cysteine to its phenylalanine, the CDR3 spans 11 amino acids. The DNA shown is the 33-base CDR3, in frame from base 1. V gives up 4 bases and J gives up 4 bases, and the segment between their germline ends measures 2 bases. CDR1 is given as LGHDT and CDR2 as YNNKEL, both from the germline V gene (reference sequence). Sequenced material: peripheral blood. This chain is built from TRBV3-1 (or the pseudogene TRBV3-2) and TRBJ2-1, with no reliable assignment of the D segment. The receptor was isolated from a woman of 80 years or more with acute or convalescent COVID-19. The CDR3 reads CASSLYNEQFF. The DNA is TGTGCCAGCAGCCTATACAATGAGCAGTTCTTC.